A selection of T cell receptor beta chains follows, all from one sample in a study of control samples from healthy donors and cancer patients. Only in-frame clones appear in the TCRdb table, and some are missing; sequencing was by immunoSEQ multiplex PCR. The data hold 95,000 to 150,000 clones, with 89% observed a single time. The source material was blood. The source of these receptors is a man aged 50 to 59 in good health. The CDR3 runs from the conserved cysteine through the conserved F or W. The D gene is left open where the match is weak. Rows give clone size only sometimes, using once, few, many, or a class for an expanded clone.

d_gene	abundance	v_gene	j_gene	CDR3nt	CDR3aa
TRBD1	NA	TRBV7-9	TRBJ1-2	TGTGCCAGCAGCTTAGCGCAGGGGGCGAAGTCAGGTGGCTACACCTTC	CASSLAQGAKSGGYTF
TRBD1	NA	TRBV19	TRBJ1-5	TGTGCCAGTAGTAAGGACAGGGCATATAGCAATCAGCCCCAGCATTTT	CASSKDRAYSNQPQHF
NA	NA	TRBV27	TRBJ2-2	TGTGCCAGCAGTCAAACCCCCCCGACAGGCCCCTACACCGGGGAGCTGTTTTTT	CASSQTPPTGPYTGELFF
NA	NA	TRBV24-1	TRBJ2-2	TGTGCCACCAGTGATTTGCGAAGTGTGAACACCGGGGAGCTGTTTTTT	CATSDLRSVNTGELFF
NA	NA	TRBV5-1	TRBJ1-1	TGCGCCAGCAGCTGGGGCACCTATACGAACACTGAAGCTTTCTTT	CASSWGTYTNTEAFF
NA	NA	TRBV19	TRBJ1-1	TGTGCCAGTAGTAGTGCGGGAAAAGAAGCTTTCTTT	CASSSAGKEAFF
TRBD1	NA	TRBV6-1	TRBJ2-2	TGTGCCAGCAGTGTCGGACAGGGGTCATGGGGGGAGGAGCTGTTTTTT	CASSVGQGSWGEELFF
NA	NA	TRBV9	TRBJ1-2	TGTGCCAGCAGCTCACAGGGTGCCTATGGCTACACCTTC	CASSSQGAYGYTF
NA	NA	TRBV11-2	TRBJ2-7	TGTGCCAGCAGCCCCAGTGGGGAGATCTACGAGCAGTACTTC	CASSPSGEIYEQYF
NA	NA	TRBV5-5	TRBJ1-2	TGTGCCAGCAGCTTGGCCGTGGGGGAAAGCGGCTACACCTTC	CASSLAVGESGYTF
NA	NA	TRBV10-3	TRBJ2-4	TGTGCCATCAGGGACAGCATCAAAAACATTCAGTACTTC	CAIRDSIKNIQYF
TRBD1	NA	TRBV2	TRBJ1-1	TGTGCCACATCAACAGGGGCGACCGCCGAAGCTTTCTTT	CATSTGATAEAFF
NA	few	TRBV7-9	TRBJ1-1	TGTGCCAGCAGCTTAGAAGTCGCAGGGAGGGACACTGAAGCTTTCTTT	CASSLEVAGRDTEAFF
NA	NA	TRBV19	TRBJ2-6	TGTGCCAGTAGTAGGGGGGGGACACCCTTCTCTGGGGCCAACGTCCTGACTTTC	CASSRGGTPFSGANVLTF
NA	NA	TRBV12-2	TRBJ1-1	TGTGCAAGTCGCTTAGCGACAGGGACTGAAGCTTTCTTT	CASRLATGTEAFF
TRBD1	NA	TRBV27	TRBJ1-2	TGTGCCAGCAGCCCGGACAGGGGGAATGGCTACACCTTC	CASSPDRGNGYTF
TRBD1	NA	TRBV24-1	TRBJ1-2	TGTGCCACCAGTGATCCGGACAGGAACTATGGCTACACCTTC	CATSDPDRNYGYTF
NA	NA	TRBV4-1	TRBJ1-1	TGCGCCAGCAGCCCACGGGTTGGGAACACTGAAGCTTTCTTT	CASSPRVGNTEAFF
NA	NA	TRBV25-1	TRBJ1-1	TGTGCCAGCAGTGAGAATACTGAAGCTTTCTTT	CASSENTEAFF
NA	NA	TRBV27	TRBJ1-5	TGTGCCAGCAGTTTACGGGGGGCTTTGAATCAGCCCCAGCATTTT	CASSLRGALNQPQHF
NA	NA	TRBV11-2	TRBJ1-4	TGTGCCAGCAGCTTAGATCTAAGTATAGATAATGAAAAACTGTTTTTT	CASSLDLSIDNEKLFF
NA	NA	TRBV28	TRBJ2-7	TGTGCCAGCAGTTTATCGCACCGCGAGCAGTACTTC	CASSLSHREQYF
NA	NA	TRBV2	TRBJ2-7	TGTGCCAGCAAGCAAGGGGGGAGCTCCTACGAGCAGTACTTC	CASKQGGSSYEQYF
NA	NA	TRBV5-6	TRBJ1-6	TGTGCCAGCAGCTTGGGTGGGGCTTCCTATAATTCACCCCTCCACTTT	CASSLGGASYNSPLHF
NA	NA	TRBV7-2	TRBJ2-1	TGTGCCAGCAGCTCCCCGACAGGGCGGGCGGGGAGCTCCTACAATGAGCAGTTCTTC	CASSSPTGRAGSSYNEQFF
TRBD2	NA	TRBV10-3	TRBJ2-5	TGTGCCGCCTCCGGGGGGGCCGGGGAGACCCAGTACTTC	CAASGGAGETQYF
NA	NA	TRBV12-3/TRBV12-4	TRBJ2-5	TGTGCCAGCAGTTATAGGGCAGAGACCCAGTACTTC	CASSYRAETQYF
NA	NA	TRBV7-8	TRBJ1-2	TGTGCCAGCAGCATGGGACGAATGAACTATGGCTACACCTTC	CASSMGRMNYGYTF
NA	NA	TRBV5-1	TRBJ1-1	TGCGCCAGCAGCTTAGTACCACTACAGGGGAACACTGAAGCTTTCTTT	CASSLVPLQGNTEAFF
TRBD1	NA	TRBV7-9	TRBJ1-2	TGTGCCAGCAGCTTAGAAAGGGGCCGGGACAGGGGAGGCTACACCTTC	CASSLERGRDRGGYTF
TRBD1	NA	TRBV5-5	TRBJ1-2	TGTGCCAGCAGCTTTGGACAGGGGCCCTATGGCTACACCTTC	CASSFGQGPYGYTF
TRBD1	NA	TRBV30	TRBJ1-6	TGTGCCTGGAGTGTACGACGGACAGGGGATAATTCACCCCTCCACTTT	CAWSVRRTGDNSPLHF
TRBD1	NA	TRBV29-1	TRBJ2-7	TGCAGCGTTGAAAGAGCTAGCCGGGACAGTTCCAACGAGCAGTACTTC	CSVERASRDSSNEQYF